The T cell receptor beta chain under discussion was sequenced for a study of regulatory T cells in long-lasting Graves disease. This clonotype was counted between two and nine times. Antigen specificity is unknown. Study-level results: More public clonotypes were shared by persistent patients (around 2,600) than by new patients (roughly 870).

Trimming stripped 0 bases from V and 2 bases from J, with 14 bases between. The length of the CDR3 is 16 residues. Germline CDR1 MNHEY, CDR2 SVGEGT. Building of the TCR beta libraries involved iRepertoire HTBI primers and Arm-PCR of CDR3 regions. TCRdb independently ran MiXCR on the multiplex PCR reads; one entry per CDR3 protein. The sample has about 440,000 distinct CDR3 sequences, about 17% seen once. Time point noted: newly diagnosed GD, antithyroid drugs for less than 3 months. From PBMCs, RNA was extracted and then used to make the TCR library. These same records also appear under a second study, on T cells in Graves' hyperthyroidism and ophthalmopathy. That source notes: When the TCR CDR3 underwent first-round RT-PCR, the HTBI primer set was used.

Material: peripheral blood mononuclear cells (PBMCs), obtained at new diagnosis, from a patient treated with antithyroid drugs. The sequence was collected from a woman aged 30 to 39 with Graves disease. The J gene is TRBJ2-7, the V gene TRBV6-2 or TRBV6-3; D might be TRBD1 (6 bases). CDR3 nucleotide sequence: TGTGCCAGCAGTTACTCGAGAGGGACAAGAGCCTACGAGCAGTACTTC. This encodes CASSYSRGTRAYEQYF.